A single sample gave rise to the 28 T cell receptor beta chains below, sequenced in a study of HIV-infected patients and healthy controls. All unsorted peripheral T cells were captured because whole blood was used without fractionation. cDNA was made from 400 to 500 ng RNA using alpha and beta constant primers. Separate chain-specific third strand synthesis with multiplexing indices produced the alpha and beta libraries. TCRdb processed the 5' RACE reads anew with MiXCR; each CDR3 protein has one entry. Seen here are roughly 8,900 distinct CDR3 sequences, 5.5% to 6% observed once, and the top ten hold roughly 8%. The material sequenced was blood. These receptors came from an adult in good health.

There are many counts of this clonotype. The gene calls are TRBV5-4 and TRBJ2-4; D is uncertain. Trimming pared 9 bases from V and 0 bases from J, leaving 13 bases between. CDR3 length equals 14 residues. The germline gives CDR1 SGHNT, CDR2 YYREEE (reference sequence). The CDR3 loop is CATRPLVAKNIQYF. In nucleotides, the CDR3 is TGTGCCACCCGCCCGTTAGTAGCCAAAAACATTCAGTACTTC.

This clonotype came up many times. The chain links TRBV20-1 to TRBJ1-2; D not resolved. CDR1 is DFQATT and CDR2 is SNEGSKA in the germline V gene (reference sequence). The CDR3 totals 12 residues. Deletions cut 3 bases from V and 2 bases from J, with 7 bases between. CDR3 loop: CSASSGNYGYTF. CDR3 sequence (DNA): TGCAGTGCTAGTTCCGGGAACTATGGCTACACCTTC.

This clonotype was observed many times. The CDR3 sequence: CASSSRTSGPETQYF. In nucleotides, the CDR3 is TGTGCCAGCAGCTCGCGGACTAGCGGTCCGGAGACCCAGTACTTC. The chain carries TRBV6-5 and TRBJ2-5, with TRBD2 matching 10 bases. This CDR3 region has 15 residues. In germline, CDR1 is MNHEY, CDR2 SVGAGI. After removal of 6 bases from V and 5 bases from J, the junction contained 9 bases not matched to a gene.

In its sample, this clonotype was seen many times. This chain connects TRBV28 to TRBJ2-2; the D call may be TRBD1 or TRBD2 (5 bases each). The CDR3 is 12 amino acids. CDR1 is MDHEN and CDR2 is SYDVKM in the germline V gene. Trimming took 7 bases from V and 5 from J, leaving 8 bases between them. The CDR3 coding sequence is TGTGCCAGCATGGGGGAGACCGGGGAGCTGTTTTTT. Translation gives CASMGETGELFF.

In its sample, this clonotype is medium-sized (0.01 to 0.1%). The V call is TRBV19, the J call TRBJ2-7; tentatively, D is TRBD2 (6 bases). Looked up from germline, CDR1 is LNHDA and CDR2 is SQIVND (reference sequence). The ends were cut back, 3 bases at V and 6 bases at J, with 9 bases in the middle. CDR3 size: 12 residues. The CDR3, as DNA: TGTGCCAGTAGTATTGCGGGACCCGAGCAGTACTTC. Translating it yields CASSIAGPEQYF.

This clonotype is termed medium-sized. The V and J genes are TRBV20-1 and TRBJ2-1, with 14 bases identical to TRBD2. Germline assignment: CDR1 DFQATT and CDR2 SNEGSKA (reference sequence). This CDR3 has 16 amino acids. V lost 5 bases to trimming and J lost 6 bases; unmatched junction nucleotides: 9. This chain's CDR3 is CSAPLSTSGRGNEQFF. The CDR3 DNA reads as TGCAGTGCTCCCCTTTCGACTAGCGGGAGGGGCAATGAGCAGTTCTTC.

This clonotype was detected many times. The CDR3 nucleotides read TGTGCCTGGAGTGTACTCCTGCGGGCTAGCGGGGGGGTAGGCACCGGGGAGCTGTTTTTT. Its translation: CAWSVLLRASGGVGTGELFF. This chain connects TRBV30 to TRBJ2-2; 12 bases map to TRBD2. Per the germline V gene, CDR1 is GTSNPN and CDR2 is SVGIG (reference sequence). V was pared by 0 bases and J by 4 bases, with 15 bases of the junction left unmatched. The CDR3 runs to 20 residues.

This clonotype is categorized as medium-sized. The rearrangement uses TRBV4-2 and TRBJ1-5, with no clear D. The germline gives CDR1 LGHNA, CDR2 YNFKEQ. The CDR3 runs to 15 residues. Trimming left V 0 bases short and J 3 bases short, with 9 bases between. The CDR3, as DNA: TGTGCCAGCAGCCAAGATGGGAGATACAATCAGCCCCAGCATTTT. As protein: CASSQDGRYNQPQHF.

This chain connects TRBV6-2 or TRBV6-3 to TRBJ2-7, with TRBD2 identical over 7 bases. V shed 2 bases, J shed 1 base, and the junction held 14 bases outside the gene matches. There are 18 residues in the CDR3. Per germline, CDR1 MNHEY and CDR2 SVGEGT. The DNA of the CDR3 is TGTGCCAGCAGTTACAAGCGGGACCGCATCTTAGTATCCTACGAGCAGTACTTC. Translating it yields CASSYKRDRILVSYEQYF.

This clonotype qualifies as medium-sized. The gene calls are TRBV13 and TRBJ2-3; D gene unclear. Trimming cost V 0 bases and J 3 bases, with 10 bases left between them. From germline, CDR1 is PRHDT and CDR2 FYEKMQ (reference sequence). This CDR3 spans 15 amino acids. CDR3: CASSLGGFRTDTQYF. The CDR3 DNA reads as TGTGCCAGCAGCTTAGGGGGATTTCGAACAGATACGCAGTATTTT.

By proportion, this clonotype is medium-sized. The chain joins TRBV19 to TRBJ1-2, with 9 positions matching TRBD1. This CDR3 is built from 17 residues. CDR1 LNHDA and CDR2 SQIVND come from the germline V gene (reference sequence). The ends lost 5 bases at V and 4 bases at J; junction bases unmatched: 14. The CDR3 DNA reads TGTGCCAGTAGTGCCCGGGGAACCGGGACAGGGATCTATGGCTACACCTTC. The encoded protein is CASSARGTGTGIYGYTF.

This sequence joins TRBV20-1 and TRBJ2-7, with 7 bases identical to TRBD1. Germline loops: CDR1 DFQATT, CDR2 SNEGSKA (reference sequence). The CDR3 is 12 amino acids. CDR3 sequence reads: CGLDRVVYEQYF. CDR3 DNA sequence: TGCGGATTAGACAGGGTCGTATACGAGCAGTACTTC.

This clonotype was observed many times. The genes are TRBV12-3 or TRBV12-4 and TRBJ1-1; TRBD1 aligns across 7 bases. This CDR3 contains 13 residues. V shed 8 bases, J shed 1 base, and the junction held 4 bases outside the gene matches. CDR3 in amino acids: CASLGQANTEAFF. The CDR3 coding sequence is TGTGCCAGCTTAGGACAGGCGAACACTGAAGCTTTCTTT.

By share, this clonotype counts as medium-sized (0.01 to 0.1%). This chain uses TRBV6-6 with TRBJ2-7; no reliable D call. Germline-derived CDR1 and CDR2 are MNHNY and SVGAGI (reference sequence). The V and J ends lost 2 bases and 3 bases respectively, with 8 bases between them. The CDR3 contains 13 residues. CDR3 in DNA: TGTGCCAGCAGTTACCAAAAGCTCTACGAGCAGTACTTC. The encoded protein is CASSYQKLYEQYF.

This clonotype has a count of ten or more. The J gene is TRBJ1-1, the V gene TRBV12-3 or TRBV12-4; 7 nucleotides match TRBD1. The ends lost 4 bases at V and 5 bases at J; junction bases unmatched: 13. The CDR3 consists of 16 residues. CDR3 protein: CASSSTLTGYGTEAFF. In nucleotides, the CDR3 is TGTGCCAGCAGTTCAACCCTGACAGGGTATGGTACTGAAGCTTTCTTT.

In its sample, this clonotype ranks as medium-sized. This rearrangement joins TRBV4-2 to TRBJ2-1; TRBD2 is a possible D gene (5 bases). The V and J ends lost 4 bases and 4 bases respectively, with 5 bases between them. The CDR3 contains 12 residues. CDR1 and CDR2 (germline): LGHNA, YNFKEQ. DNA for the CDR3: TGTGCCAGCAGCCCGGGGTACAATGAGCAGTTCTTC. It specifies CASSPGYNEQFF.

This clonotype counts as medium-sized. This chain links TRBV11-2 with TRBJ2-5; TRBD2 is a possible D gene (5 bases). V shed 0 bases and J shed 7 bases, with 15 bases lying between them. This CDR3 comprises 15 residues. CDR1 SGHAT and CDR2 FQNNGV come from the germline V gene. The CDR3 here is CASSLEAVARGTQYF. CDR3 in DNA: TGTGCCAGCAGCTTAGAAGCGGTGGCTCGCGGGACCCAGTACTTC. Using reference TRBV11-2 and TRBJ2-5 for the parts outside the CDR3, the full variable domain is EAGVAQSPRYKIIEKRQSVAFWCNPISGHATLYWYQQILGQGPKLLIQFQNNGVVDDSQLPKDRFSAERLKGVDSTLKIQPAKLEDSAVYLCASSLEAVARGTQYFGPGTRLLVL.

By its share, this clonotype is medium-sized (0.01 to 0.1%). This chain joins TRBV7-2 and TRBJ1-5; the D gene is possibly TRBD1 (5 bases). Between the trimmed V and J ends, which lost 2 bases and 5 bases, there was a span of 13 bases. CDR1 is SGHTA and CDR2 is FQGNSA in the germline V gene. The CDR3 has 15 residues. CDR3 nucleotides: TGTGCCAGCAGCTTATTGGGGCAGGAAGATCAGCCCCAGCATTTT. Its translation: CASSLLGQEDQPQHF.

This clonotype was detected many times. One junction end disagrees with the germline gene, perhaps due to a read error. V and J are TRBV29-1 and TRBJ2-7; 7 bases line up with TRBD1. The CDR3 covers 12 residues. Germline V gene data show CDR1 as SQVTM and CDR2 as ANQGSEA. The CDR3 region is CSVEDPSGQVHF. The CDR3 DNA reads TGCAGCGTTGAAGATCCCTCCGGACAGGTGCACTTC.

Judged by abundance, this clonotype is medium-sized (0.01 to 0.1%). The rearrangement joins TRBV2 to TRBJ2-1; tentatively, D is TRBD2 (6 bases). The CDR3 is 11 amino acids. Looked up from germline, CDR1 is SNHLY and CDR2 is FYNNEI. CDR3 nucleotide sequence: TGTGCGGGCGGGACGGAAAATGAGCAGTTCTTC. It translates to CAGGTENEQFF. Looking up the rest from reference TRBV2 and TRBJ2-1 gives the full variable domain: EPEVTQTPSHQVTQMGQEVILRCVPISNHLYFYWYRQILGQKVEFLVSFYNNEISEKSEIFDDQFSVERPDGSNFTLKIRSTKLEDSAMYFCAGGTENEQFFGPGTRLTVL.

The chain employs TRBV15 and TRBJ2-7; D possibly corresponds to TRBD1 (6 bases). Trimming shortened V by 0 bases and J by 5 bases, and 14 bases separated the two germline ends. CDR1 is LNHNV, CDR2 YYDKDF, per germline (reference sequence). CDR3 length: 15 amino acids. The CDR3 reads CATSRDRRRDNEQYF. The CDR3 DNA follows: TGTGCCACCAGCAGAGACCGACGCCGGGACAACGAGCAGTACTTC.

This clonotype is medium-sized by share. This chain connects TRBV5-1 to TRBJ2-1; 9 nucleotides line up with TRBD2. The CDR3 runs 15 residues. Germline values: CDR1 SGHRS, CDR2 YFSETQ. V was pared by 6 bases and J by 6 bases, with 10 bases of the junction left unmatched. In nucleotides, the CDR3 is TGCGCCAGCACTTTGGCGGGAGGGCCGGCCAATGAGCAGTTCTTC. It translates to CASTLAGGPANEQFF.

The table lists this clonotype with many counts. The genes are TRBV5-1 and TRBJ2-1, with 8 bases lining up with TRBD1. Germline loops: CDR1 SGHRS, CDR2 YFSETQ. V lost 0 bases, J lost 2 bases, and 4 bases stayed unmatched. The CDR3 consists of 16 residues. The CDR3 region has the DNA TGCGCCAGCAGCTTGGGTGCAGGGGGCGCCTACAATGAGCAGTTCTTC. Its protein is CASSLGAGGAYNEQFF.

This clonotype is medium-sized (0.01 to 0.1%) within its sample. The chain couples TRBV7-2 to TRBJ1-2; D might be TRBD1 (6 bases). This CDR3 spans 15 amino acids. The V end lost 6 bases, the J end lost 1 base, and 15 bases lay between the germline ends. Germline lookup yields CDR1 SGHTA and CDR2 FQGNSA. The CDR3 nucleotides read TGTGCCAGCAGTTTCCAGGGGTCCCTTAACTATGGCTACACCTTC. Protein: CASSFQGSLNYGYTF.

In its sample, this clonotype is medium-sized. The CDR3 loop is CASSPLSGPSIGNTIYF. CDR3 coding DNA: TGTGCCAGCAGTCCACTCAGCGGCCCCAGTATTGGAAACACCATATATTTT. The chain uses TRBV12-3 or TRBV12-4 and TRBJ1-3; D gene uncertain. V dropped 5 bases and J dropped 3 bases, with 20 bases sitting between them. The CDR3 has 17 residues.

This clonotype is deemed medium-sized. The J gene is TRBJ2-1, the V gene TRBV6-1, with TRBD2 identical over 8 bases. This CDR3 contains 15 residues. CDR1 is MNHNS, CDR2 SASEGT, per germline. V gave up 8 bases and J gave up 4 bases; unmatched junction bases: 10. Here the CDR3 DNA reads TGTGCCAGCGGGAAGGCGGGGGGACGGTACAATGAGCAGTTCTTC. It specifies CASGKAGGRYNEQFF.

This clonotype ranks as medium-sized. The chain combines TRBV12-3 or TRBV12-4 with TRBJ1-2; D is ambiguous. The V end lost 5 bases, the J end lost 4 bases, and 2 bases lay between the germline ends. The CDR3 sequence is 10 residues long. The CDR3 here is CASSLYGYTF. In DNA form, the CDR3 reads TGTGCCAGCAGTCTCTATGGCTACACCTTC.

This clonotype was observed many times. The genes are TRBV5-8 and TRBJ2-5; 8 positions match TRBD1. V lost 2 bases and J lost 5; bases outside the gene matches: 5. The CDR3 has 14 residues. CDR1 is SGHTS and CDR2 is YDEGEE in the germline V gene. CDR3 in amino acids: CASSLDRGMETQYF. CDR3 nucleotides: TGTGCCAGCAGCTTAGACAGGGGTATGGAGACCCAGTACTTC.